This T cell receptor (beta chain) was found in a study of CD8 T cells in ankylosing spondylitis. This CDR3 is 11 amino acids long. Trimming pared 5 bases from V and 9 bases from J, leaving 5 bases between. CDR1 and CDR2 from the germline V gene are SGHTA and FQGNSA. The authors made TCR beta libraries by quantitative 5'-RACE with molecular barcodes. In TCRdb, the 5' RACE reads were re-called with MiXCR into one record per CDR3 protein. This sample has roughly 160,000 distinct CDR3 sequences, with approximately 9.9% found just once. This clonotype was found a few times. Its antigen is currently unknown. General study findings and limits: Significantly higher representation of disease-linked clones was reported for matched ankylosing spondylitis synovial fluid. Disease-linked clones displayed a CD8+ phenotype and appeared relatively rarely in peripheral blood. A TCR beta motif made of fewer than ten highly homologous variants seemed typical of ankylosing spondylitis blood.

The chain joins TRBV7-2 to TRBJ1-6; D call uncertain. The sample consisted of blood, either unsorted or a sorted T cell fraction (not recorded which). The receptor was derived from a female donor with ankylosing spondylitis or in good health (not recorded which). In DNA form, the CDR3 reads TGTGCCAGCAGCGACCCTTCACCCCTCCACTTT. Its protein product is CASSDPSPLHF.